A single sample gave rise to the 20 T cell receptor beta chains below, sequenced in a study of cytomegalovirus exposure and HLA in healthy donors. The PCR was carried out with 60 Vbeta primers and 13 Jbeta primers. The protocol was immunoSEQ multiplex PCR, while the TCRdb copy is restricted to in-frame clones and leaves out a portion. Among about 140,000 clones listed, less than 85% were seen once. The sequencing input was PBMCs. The receptor source for this set is a man in his forties or fifties in good health and CMV-seropositive.

The gene calls are TRBV5-1 and TRBJ2-1; tentatively, D is TRBD1 (6 bases). CDR1 is SGHRS, CDR2 YFSETQ, per germline. This CDR3 region has 14 residues. Trimming removed 6 bases from V and 6 bases from J, with 16 bases in between. For the CDR3, the DNA is TGCGCCAGCAACACCGGCCAGGGGTTCAATGAGCAGTTCTTC. This codes for CASNTGQGFNEQFF.

The V and J genes are TRBV6-1 and TRBJ2-2; 8 bases align to TRBD1. Per germline, CDR1 MNHNS and CDR2 SASEGT. V lost 3 bases, J lost 4 bases, and 13 bases stayed unmatched. CDR3 length equals 18 residues. CDR3 in DNA: TGTGCCAGCAGTGATCTGTCGAAAGGGACAGGATCCACCGGGGAGCTGTTTTTT. Translated, it gives CASSDLSKGTGSTGELFF.

The chain combines TRBV9 with TRBJ2-5, with 7 positions matching TRBD1. This CDR3 spans 15 amino acids. CDR1 is SGDLS, CDR2 YYNGEE, per germline. The trim removed 3 bases at V and 5 bases at J, leaving 10 bases unmatched. The CDR3 sequence is CASSASQGPLETQYF. The CDR3, as DNA: TGTGCCAGCAGCGCCTCACAGGGGCCGTTGGAGACCCAGTACTTC.

The V and J genes are TRBV19 and TRBJ1-2; no reliable D call. CDR3 length: 10 amino acids. Germline V gene sequence: CDR1 LNHDA, CDR2 SQIVND (reference sequence). CDR3 protein: CVPVFRGYTF. The CDR3, as DNA: TGTGTGCCAGTCTTCAGGGGCTACACCTTC.

The V and J genes are TRBV18 and TRBJ2-5, with TRBD2 as a possible D gene (6 bases). Germline V lookup: CDR1 KGHSH, CDR2 LQKENI. V was trimmed by 3 bases and J by 5 bases, leaving 19 bases between them. The CDR3 is made up of 16 amino acids. CDR3 DNA: TGTGCCAGCTCACCGGGGGGAAGGGGTGAATTGGAGACCCAGTACTTC. Translating it yields CASSPGGRGELETQYF.

This clone came up a few times. The chain couples TRBV28 to TRBJ2-4; TRBD1 agrees at 10 bases. Trimming at V came to 0 bases and at J to 2 bases, leaving 7 bases not matched to a gene. Germline V gives CDR1 MDHEN, CDR2 SYDVKM. This CDR3 comprises 18 residues. CDR3 DNA: TGTGCCAGCAGTTTATGGGGGGTGACAGGGGGCACCAAAAACATTCAGTACTTC. Its translation is CASSLWGVTGGTKNIQYF. The full variable domain, in which reference TRBV28 and TRBJ2-4 provide the parts outside the CDR3, is DVKVTQSSRYLVKRTGEKVFLECVQDMDHENMFWYRQDPGLGLRLIYFSYDVKMKEKGDIPEGYSVSREKKERFSLILESASTNQTSMYLCASSLWGVTGGTKNIQYFGAGTRLSVL.

This chain connects TRBV2 to TRBJ2-2; no definite D call. Germline CDR1 reads SNHLY; CDR2 reads FYNNEI. V was cut by 6 bases and J by 1 base, with 12 bases left in between. This CDR3 has 15 amino acids. In nucleotides, the CDR3 is TGTGCCAGCAGGCGAGCCCCTATGAACACCGGGGAGCTGTTTTTT. This gives the protein CASRRAPMNTGELFF.

The table lists this clone with a few counts. V usage is TRBV2 and J usage is TRBJ1-1, with D perhaps TRBD1 (6 bases). Germline CDR1 reads SNHLY; CDR2 reads FYNNEI. There are 15 residues in the CDR3. V dropped 7 bases and J dropped 1 base, with 16 bases sitting between them. The CDR3 DNA sequence: TGTGCCAGCACCCAGAACAGGGTGCAGAACACTGAAGCTTTCTTT. It yields the protein CASTQNRVQNTEAFF.

This clone has only a few counts. The chain combines TRBV18 with TRBJ1-6; TRBD1 matches at 9 bases. Germline CDR1 and CDR2: KGHSH and LQKENI. The CDR3 has 15 residues. Trimming removed 1 base from V and 5 bases from J; junction bases left unmatched: 0. CDR3 DNA: TGTGCCAGCTCACCACGGACAGGGGATAATTCACCCCTCCACTTT. It specifies CASSPRTGDNSPLHF.

The chain joins TRBV30 to TRBJ2-7; D call uncertain. Germline assignment: CDR1 GTSNPN and CDR2 SVGIG (reference sequence). V was trimmed by 4 bases and J by 3 bases, leaving 13 bases between them. There are 13 residues in the CDR3. The CDR3 spells CAWKPIAYYEQYF. CDR3 sequence (DNA): TGTGCCTGGAAGCCCATAGCATACTACGAGCAGTACTTC. Using reference TRBV30 and TRBJ2-7 for the parts outside the CDR3, the full variable domain is SQTIHQWPATLVQPVGSPLSLECTVEGTSNPNLYWYRQAAGRGLQLLFYSVGIGQISSEVPQNLSASRPQDRQFILSSKKLLLSDSGFYLCAWKPIAYYEQYFGPGTRLTVT.

The chain has TRBV2 and TRBJ2-1; 11 bases match TRBD2. The CDR3 extends over 15 amino acids. V lost 6 bases to trimming and J lost 3 bases; unmatched junction nucleotides: 4. Germline V gene lookup returns CDR1 SNHLY and CDR2 FYNNEI. This chain's CDR3 is CASSLLAGDYNEQFF. The CDR3 nucleotides are TGTGCCAGCAGCCTACTAGCGGGAGACTACAATGAGCAGTTCTTC.

The gene calls are TRBV10-3 and TRBJ2-1, with D possibly TRBD2 on 6 matching bases. V shed 3 bases and J shed 8 bases, with 8 bases lying between them. Germline lookup yields CDR1 ENHRY and CDR2 SYGVKD. The CDR3 has 12 amino acids. This CDR3 is CAISEREDEQFF. Here the CDR3 DNA reads TGTGCCATCAGTGAAAGGGAGGATGAGCAGTTCTTC.

J is TRBJ2-2 and V is TRBV27, with D tentatively TRBD1 (5 bases). Trimming pared 2 bases from V and 0 bases from J, leaving 7 bases between. This CDR3 spans 15 amino acids. Germline V gene data show CDR1 as MNHEY and CDR2 as SMNVEV (reference sequence). CDR3 sequence reads: CASSLGQPNTGELFF. The CDR3 DNA reads TGTGCCAGCAGTTTAGGACAACCGAACACCGGGGAGCTGTTTTTT.

V is TRBV18 and J is TRBJ2-3; 7 bases agree with TRBD1. This CDR3 contains 16 residues. Unmatched junction bases numbered 4, after V lost 1 base and J lost 0 bases. Germline V lookup: CDR1 KGHSH, CDR2 LQKENI. Written as DNA, the CDR3 is TGTGCCAGCTCACCACAGCAGGGACAGAGCACAGATACGCAGTATTTT. It translates to CASSPQQGQSTDTQYF.

The J gene is TRBJ1-2, the V gene TRBV5-4; 7 bases map to TRBD1. The V and J ends lost 1 base and 4 bases, in that order; junction bases with no gene match: 7. The CDR3 loop spans 15 amino acids. Germline CDR1 is SGHNT and CDR2 is YYREEE (reference sequence). As DNA, the CDR3 is TGTGCCAGCAGCTTGATTGGGCAGGGGGGCTATGGCTACACCTTC. Translated, it gives CASSLIGQGGYGYTF.

This clone has more than one count but fewer than ten. The chain combines TRBV11-3 with TRBJ1-2, with D possibly matching TRBD1 (6 bases). The V end was cut by 5 bases, the J end by 5 bases, with 15 bases between. CDR1 is SGHNT, CDR2 YENEEA, per germline. The CDR3 extends over 14 amino acids. The CDR3 is CASSTRDTLYGYTF. The CDR3 DNA is TGTGCCAGCAGCACCCGGGACACGTTGTATGGCTACACCTTC.

The chain combines TRBV18 with TRBJ1-3; tentatively, D is TRBD1 (5 bases). CDR1 is KGHSH, CDR2 LQKENI, per germline. This CDR3 contains 16 residues. V was pared by 6 bases and J by 4 bases, with 19 bases between. The CDR3 DNA reads as TGTGCCAGCTCCCGAGACAGCCAGTCCAGCGGAAACACCATATATTTT. Its translation: CASSRDSQSSGNTIYF.

This clone showed up just once. The chain is built from TRBV18 and TRBJ1-2, with 11 bases identical to TRBD1. Trimming removed 4 bases from V and 7 bases from J; junction bases left unmatched: 5. The CDR3 is 14 amino acids. The germline V gene has CDR1 KGHSH and CDR2 LQKENI. The CDR3, as DNA: TGTGCCAGCTCACGAACGGACAGGGGGCTTGGCTACACCTTC. Amino acid sequence: CASSRTDRGLGYTF.

The CDR3 bases are TGTGCCAGCAGCTTACAAAACACTGAAGCTTTCTTT. Translated, it gives CASSLQNTEAFF. The V call is TRBV7-9, the J call TRBJ1-1, with D unclear. V was clipped by 2 bases and J by 2 bases, with 3 bases between them. This CDR3 has 12 residues. Germline assignment: CDR1 SEHNR and CDR2 FQNEAQ (reference sequence).

V gene TRBV29-1 combines with J gene TRBJ1-1; D ambiguous. Germline V lookup: CDR1 SQVTM, CDR2 ANQGSEA. CDR3 length: 10 residues. The V end was cut by 4 bases, the J end by 7 bases, with 7 bases between. CDR3 amino acids: CSVVLSEAFF. In nucleotides, the CDR3 is TGCAGCGTTGTCCTGAGTGAAGCTTTCTTT.